This is a list of T cell receptor beta chains from one sample in a study of cytomegalovirus exposure and HLA in healthy donors. Assay: immunoSEQ multiplex PCR; the TCRdb copy retains only in-frame clones and omits some. In the table there are some 130,000 clones, 65% to 80% of which are singletons. Sequenced: PBMCs. Every receptor here comes from a man aged 35 to 55 in good health and CMV-seronegative. Both conserved end residues are part of each CDR3. A D gene is named only where the DNA matches it firmly. Size is omitted from some rows. Given values are once, few, many or a class for expanded clones.

few,-,TRBV5-4,TRBJ2-1,TGTGCCAGCAGCTTGACTGGGCAGGGGGGATACAATGAGCAGTTCTTC,CASSLTGQGGYNEQFF
-,-,TRBV7-2,TRBJ1-1,TGTGCCAGCAGCTTAGCGCGACTCACCAGTGAAGCTTTCTTT,CASSLARLTSEAFF
-,TRBD1,TRBV28,TRBJ1-5,TGTGCCAGCAGTTTAACTCAGGGGGTATCTGCTCAGCCCCAGCATTTT,CASSLTQGVSAQPQHF
-,-,TRBV19,TRBJ2-3,TGTGCCAGTGCACTTTCAATTGCAGATACGCAGTATTTT,CASALSIADTQYF
-,TRBD1,TRBV9,TRBJ2-1,TGTGCCAGCAGCACTCAGACAGGGGGCAACTACAATGAGCAGTTCTTC,CASSTQTGGNYNEQFF
-,-,TRBV27,TRBJ1-2,TGTGCCAGCAGTTTTGCGGGGGTTACGGAAGGCTACACCTTC,CASSFAGVTEGYTF
once,-,TRBV29-1,TRBJ2-1,TGCAGCGTTGATCCGAGCTCCTACAATGAGCAGTTCTTC,CSVDPSSYNEQFF
-,-,TRBV11-2,TRBJ2-5,TGTGCCAGCAGCCCCGGACTACCGAAAGAGACCCAGTACTTC,CASSPGLPKETQYF
once,-,TRBV7-9,TRBJ1-1,TGTGCCAGCAGCTCTAGTCGGACTGAAGCTTTCTTT,CASSSSRTEAFF
-,TRBD1,TRBV4-3,TRBJ1-1,TGCGCCAGCAGCCAAGGTTGGGACAGCTTGGCTTTCTTT,CASSQGWDSLAFF
-,-,TRBV2,TRBJ2-5,TGTGCCAGCAGGGGGGGACGGTACCAAGAGACCCAGTACTTC,CASRGGRYQETQYF
-,TRBD2,TRBV9,TRBJ2-5,TGTGCCAGCAGCGTCGCCGGGACTAGCGGCCTGACCCAGTACTTC,CASSVAGTSGLTQYF
-,TRBD1,TRBV7-9,TRBJ2-7,TGTGCCAGCAGCCCCGGACAGGGTAGGCAGTACTTC,CASSPGQGRQYF
-,-,TRBV5-1,TRBJ2-3,TGCGCCAGCAGCCCCTTCGTTGGGGGGGCCACAGATACGCAGTATTTT,CASSPFVGGATDTQYF
-,TRBD2,TRBV6-1,TRBJ2-7,TGTGCCAGCAGTGCCCAGACTAGCGGGACCGTTCCGAGCGGTCCTGGGCAGTACTTC,CASSAQTSGTVPSGPGQYF
-,-,TRBV10-3,TRBJ1-2,TGTGCCATCAGTGAGCCCCCGCCGGGGAACGGCTACACCTTC,CAISEPPPGNGYTF
-,-,TRBV6-5,TRBJ2-7,TGTGCCACCTCGGGATGGAACGAGCAGTACTTC,CATSGWNEQYF
few,-,TRBV7-2,TRBJ1-1,TGTGCCAGCAGCCTAGGGTGGGGCGTGAACACTGAAGCTTTCTTT,CASSLGWGVNTEAFF
-,-,TRBV5-4,TRBJ1-1,TGTGCCAGCAGCTTGGATCAGGGCATTCGAACTGAAGCTTTCTTT,CASSLDQGIRTEAFF
-,TRBD1,TRBV19,TRBJ1-2,TGTGCCAGTAGTTATATCTGGGACAGGCGTCGTGGCTACACCTTC,CASSYIWDRRRGYTF
-,-,TRBV9,TRBJ1-2,TGTGCCAGCAGCGATCGACAGGCTAGTGGCTACACCTTC,CASSDRQASGYTF
-,TRBD2,TRBV5-5,TRBJ2-4,TGTGCCAGCAGCTCTGGACTAGCGGGAGGTGGACTAGCCAAAAACATTCAGTACTTC,CASSSGLAGGGLAKNIQYF
-,TRBD1,TRBV5-5,TRBJ2-5,TGTGCCAGCAGCCTTAGGACAGGGTGGACCACAGAGACCCAGTACTTC,CASSLRTGWTTETQYF
few,-,TRBV7-2,TRBJ2-5,TGTGCCAGCAGCGCGCAACTAGAGACCCAGTACTTC,CASSAQLETQYF
-,-,TRBV27,TRBJ2-3,TGTGCCAGCAGTTTACGGCGGTACACAGATACGCAGTATTTT,CASSLRRYTDTQYF
-,-,TRBV19,TRBJ1-1,TGTGCCAGTAGTATAGATGGAGGGCGGGGCACTGAAGCTTTCTTT,CASSIDGGRGTEAFF
-,TRBD2,TRBV10-3,TRBJ2-2,TGTGCCATCACCGCCGGGACTAGCGGGGGGAACACCGGGGAGCTGTTTTTT,CAITAGTSGGNTGELFF
-,-,TRBV7-9,TRBJ1-1,TGTGCCAGCAGCTTACGCCCAGGAGGGAACACTGAAGCTTTCTTT,CASSLRPGGNTEAFF
-,-,TRBV28,TRBJ2-1,TGTGCCAGCAGTACCGCAGGGGGAGGCAAGGGCAATGAGCAGTTCTTC,CASSTAGGGKGNEQFF
-,-,TRBV27,TRBJ2-6,TGTGCCAGCAGTATGACATTTTCTGGGGCCAACGTCCTGACTTTC,CASSMTFSGANVLTF
-,-,TRBV5-1,TRBJ2-3,TGCGCCAGCAGCCAGGGATCTAGCACAGATACGCAGTATTTT,CASSQGSSTDTQYF
-,-,TRBV5-1,TRBJ2-2,TGCGCCAGCAGCCCGGCGGCGAACACCGGGGAGCTGTTTTTT,CASSPAANTGELFF
-,TRBD2,TRBV7-2,TRBJ2-7,TGTGCCAGCAGCCCTCTAGCGGGGCCCTACGAGCAGTACTTC,CASSPLAGPYEQYF
-,-,TRBV30,TRBJ2-5,TGTGCCTGGAGTTCAGGGCTTCGGGAGACCCAGTACTTC,CAWSSGLRETQYF
-,TRBD1,TRBV6-1,TRBJ1-6,TGTGCCAGCAGTGATGTAGGACAGGGGGTGCCATCCCTCCACTTT,CASSDVGQGVPSLHF
once,-,TRBV18,TRBJ1-5,TGTGCCAGCTCACCACCCAGCGGGGGCGCGGGTCAGCCCCAGCATTTT,CASSPPSGGAGQPQHF
-,-,TRBV6-5,TRBJ1-3,TGTGCCAGCAGGCCCACAGTAAACCCTGGAAACACCATATATTTT,CASRPTVNPGNTIYF
-,-,TRBV7-9,TRBJ2-5,TGTGCCAGCAGCTTAGTAGTGGAAGAGACCCAGTACTTC,CASSLVVEETQYF
-,TRBD1,TRBV10-3,TRBJ1-4,TGTGCCATCAGCCCGGGACAGGGGCAGGAAAAACTGTTTTTT,CAISPGQGQEKLFF
-,TRBD2,TRBV5-1,TRBJ2-7,TGCGCCAGCAGCTCCGGGACTAGCGGGAGGGTTCCCTACGAGCAGTACTTC,CASSSGTSGRVPYEQYF
-,-,TRBV6-5,TRBJ1-2,TGTGCCAGCACTCGGGCGGGGGGTGGCTATGGCTACACCTTC,CASTRAGGGYGYTF
-,-,TRBV2,TRBJ1-1,TGTGCCAGCACCAAACGGGGGGGAGAGGGCAACACTGAAGCTTTCTTT,CASTKRGGEGNTEAFF
-,TRBD2,TRBV15,TRBJ2-5,TGTGCCACCAGCAGAGATCGCCAGGGCGGGAGTCAAGAGACCCAGTACTTC,CATSRDRQGGSQETQYF
few,-,TRBV25-1,TRBJ1-3,TGTGGAGCTCAAAACTCTGGAAACACCATATATTTT,CGAQNSGNTIYF
-,TRBD2,TRBV7-2,TRBJ2-3,TGTGCCAGCAGCTACGCCGGGACTAGCGGGACAGATACGCAGTATTTT,CASSYAGTSGTDTQYF
-,TRBD2,TRBV5-1,TRBJ2-7,TGCGCCAGCAGAACGACTAGCGTAACCTACGAGCAGTACTTC,CASRTTSVTYEQYF
-,-,TRBV5-1,TRBJ1-1,TGCGCCAGCGTTGGACAGCTGAACACTGAAGCTTTCTTT,CASVGQLNTEAFF
few,-,TRBV30,TRBJ2-5,TGTGCCTGGGGAAACGGATTAGCTACAGAGACCCAGTACTTC,CAWGNGLATETQYF
-,-,TRBV27,TRBJ2-7,TGTGCCAGCAGTTTCGCAGATTCCTACGAGCAGTACTTC,CASSFADSYEQYF
-,-,TRBV28,TRBJ1-1,TGTGCCAGCAGTCGGGACACAAGCCCCCTTGAAGCTTTCTTT,CASSRDTSPLEAFF
-,TRBD1,TRBV10-3,TRBJ2-2,TGTGCCATCAGTGAGAGCAGGGGGCTGGACACCGGGGAGCTGTTTTTT,CAISESRGLDTGELFF
-,-,TRBV9,TRBJ1-6,TGTGCCAGCAGCGCTTCCGGGACCTATAATTCACCCCTCCACTTT,CASSASGTYNSPLHF